This TCR beta chain derives from a study of regulatory T cells in long-lasting Graves disease. General study findings and limits: Patients whose Graves' disease persisted exhibited lower TCR diversity than those newly diagnosed.

Time point specified: persistent/refractory GD, antithyroid drugs over 5 years with positive TRAb. From RNA extracted from PBMCs, the TCR library was made. Roughly 8.6 milliliters of peripheral blood were drawn into EDTA tubes. Ten or more counts support this clonotype. The target antigen is unknown. This CDR3 region has 14 residues. Germline-derived CDR1 and CDR2 are KGHSH and LQKENI. Between the trimmed V and J ends, which lost 6 bases and 3 bases, there was a span of 14 bases. Investigators prepared the TCR beta libraries by applying iRepertoire HTBI primers and Arm-PCR of CDR3 regions. In the authors' workflow: Sequenced samples collectively carried around 60 TRBV and roughly 15 TRBJ segments. TCRdb reprocessed the multiplex PCR reads with MiXCR, giving one entry per CDR3 protein. TCRdb's processing, not the study's, gives the V and J calls here. The data contain a few hundred thousand distinct CDR3 sequences, less than 30% of them singletons.

Here the sequenced sample was peripheral blood mononuclear cells (PBMCs), taken when the disease was refractory, from a patient treated with antithyroid drugs. The chain combines TRBV18 with TRBJ1-1; D ambiguous. The clonotype originates from a woman aged 40 to 49 with Graves disease. The CDR3 region is CASSQNNEDTEAFF. The CDR3 DNA sequence: TGTGCCAGCTCCCAAAACAACGAGGACACTGAAGCTTTCTTT. Full variable domain (remainder filled in from reference TRBV18 and TRBJ1-1): NAGVMQNPRHLVRRRGQEARLRCSPMKGHSHVYWYRQLPEEGLKFMVYLQKENIIDESGMPKERFSAEFPKEGPSILRIQQVVRGDSAAYFCASSQNNEDTEAFFGQGTRLTVV.